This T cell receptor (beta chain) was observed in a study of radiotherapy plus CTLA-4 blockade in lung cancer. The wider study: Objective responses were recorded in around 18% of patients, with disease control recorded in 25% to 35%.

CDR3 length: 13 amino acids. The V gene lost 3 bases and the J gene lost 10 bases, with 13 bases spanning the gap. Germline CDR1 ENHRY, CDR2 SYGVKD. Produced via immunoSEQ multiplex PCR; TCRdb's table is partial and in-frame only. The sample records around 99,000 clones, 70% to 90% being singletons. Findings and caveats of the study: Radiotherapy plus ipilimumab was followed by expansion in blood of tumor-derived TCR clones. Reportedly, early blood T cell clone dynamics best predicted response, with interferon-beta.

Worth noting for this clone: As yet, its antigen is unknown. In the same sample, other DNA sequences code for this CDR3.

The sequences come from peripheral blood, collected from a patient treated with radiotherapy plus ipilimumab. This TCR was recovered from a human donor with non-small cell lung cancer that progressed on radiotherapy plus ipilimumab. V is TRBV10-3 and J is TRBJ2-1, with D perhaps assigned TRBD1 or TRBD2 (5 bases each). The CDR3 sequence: CAISDSGRDEQFF. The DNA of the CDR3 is TGTGCCATCAGTGACTCCGGCAGGGACGAGCAGTTCTTC.